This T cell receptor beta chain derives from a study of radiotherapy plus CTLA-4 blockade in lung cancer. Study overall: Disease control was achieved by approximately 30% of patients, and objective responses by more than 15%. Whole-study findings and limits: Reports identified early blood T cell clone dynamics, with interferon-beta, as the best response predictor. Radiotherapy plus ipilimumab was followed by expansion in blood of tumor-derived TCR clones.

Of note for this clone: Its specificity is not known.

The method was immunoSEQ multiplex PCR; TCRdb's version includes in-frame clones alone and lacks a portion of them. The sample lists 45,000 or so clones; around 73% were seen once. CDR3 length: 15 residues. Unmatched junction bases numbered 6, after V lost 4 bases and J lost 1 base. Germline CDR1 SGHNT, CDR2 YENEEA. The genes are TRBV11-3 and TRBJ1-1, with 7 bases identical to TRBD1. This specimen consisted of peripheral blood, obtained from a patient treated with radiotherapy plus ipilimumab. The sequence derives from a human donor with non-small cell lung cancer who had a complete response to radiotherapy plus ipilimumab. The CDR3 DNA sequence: TGTGCCAGCAGCTCACACAGGGGAACGAACACTGAAGCTTTCTTT. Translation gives CASSSHRGTNTEAFF.